This is a list of T cell receptor beta chains from one sample in a study of blood T cell repertoires in COVID-19. Assay used: immunoSEQ multiplex PCR; TCRdb lists only in-frame clones, some missing. The table has 150,000 to 200,000 clones, 80% to 90% seen once. The sample was peripheral blood. The origin of the receptors is a man between 18 and 29 years old with active or convalescent COVID-19. Both conserved end residues are part of each CDR3. The order of the fields is J gene, D gene, V gene, clone size, CDR3 protein, CDR3 DNA. The D gene is left open where the match is weak. Clone size is shown for a subset of rows, as once, few, many or a class of expanded clone.

TRBJ1-1,.,TRBV19,.,CASSKPVNTEAFF,TGTGCCAGTAGTAAGCCGGTGAACACTGAAGCTTTCTTT
TRBJ1-1,.,TRBV6-5,.,CASSYDRKNTEAFF,TGTGCCAGCAGTTACGACAGAAAGAACACTGAAGCTTTCTTT
TRBJ1-2,.,TRBV5-1,once,CASSLEGRESYGYTF,TGCGCCAGCAGCTTGGAGGGCAGGGAAAGTTATGGCTACACCTTC
TRBJ2-2,.,TRBV29-1,.,CSVADRANTGELFF,TGCAGCGTTGCCGACAGAGCGAACACCGGGGAGCTGTTTTTT
TRBJ1-2,TRBD1,TRBV15,.,CATSRGGTDYGYTF,TGTGCCACCAGCAGAGGGGGGACAGATTATGGCTACACCTTC
TRBJ2-4,.,TRBV11-3,.,CASSLLGQSHIQYF,TGTGCCAGCAGCCTACTCGGACAGTCTCACATTCAGTACTTC
TRBJ1-1,.,TRBV18,.,CASSPRSNGQPEAFF,TGTGCCAGCTCACCCCGATCTAATGGACAGCCTGAAGCTTTCTTT
TRBJ1-1,TRBD1,TRBV9,.,CASSVGTGGPNTEAFF,TGTGCCAGCAGCGTAGGGACAGGGGGACCGAACACTGAAGCTTTCTTT
TRBJ2-5,TRBD2,TRBV7-2,few,CASSLAVGGETQYF,TGTGCCAGCAGCTTAGCCGTGGGAGGGGAGACCCAGTACTTC
TRBJ1-5,TRBD1,TRBV28,.,CASSLWGQGVGQPQHF,TGTGCCAGCAGTTTATGGGGACAGGGGGTCGGTCAGCCCCAGCATTTT
TRBJ1-2,.,TRBV25-1,few,CASSEDLRLGYTF,TGTGCCAGCAGTGAGGACTTGCGGCTGGGCTACACCTTC
TRBJ1-5,TRBD1,TRBV28,few,CASSLIGTGAQPQHF,TGTGCCAGCAGTTTAATTGGGACAGGGGCCCAGCCCCAGCATTTT
TRBJ1-4,TRBD1,TRBV29-1,.,CSARQGLSNEKLFF,TGCAGCGCAAGACAGGGACTTTCTAATGAAAAACTGTTTTTT
TRBJ1-2,.,TRBV2,.,CASSGGAGGYGYTF,TGTGCCAGCAGTGGTGGTGCAGGAGGTTACGGCTACACCTTC
TRBJ1-6,.,TRBV19,.,CASSGSFNSPLHF,TGTGCCAGTAGTGGGAGTTTTAATTCACCCCTCCACTTT
TRBJ2-1,.,TRBV28,.,CASSLASSARSSYNEQFF,TGTGCCAGCAGTTTAGCATCTAGCGCAAGGAGCTCCTACAATGAGCAGTTCTTC
TRBJ2-3,.,TRBV18,.,CASSPPGRDTQYF,TGTGCCAGCTCACCACCAGGGAGGGATACGCAGTATTTT
TRBJ1-2,.,TRBV3-1/TRBV3-2,.,CASSQVLVGYTF,TGTGCCAGCAGCCAAGTTCTCGTTGGCTACACCTTC
TRBJ2-7,.,TRBV15,once,CATSRAPGTSLYEQYF,TGTGCCACCAGCAGGGCCCCCGGGACATCCCTTTACGAGCAGTACTTC
TRBJ2-7,.,TRBV5-1,.,CASSSTGRVDEQYF,TGCGCCAGCAGCAGCACAGGTAGGGTTGACGAGCAGTACTTC
TRBJ2-6,TRBD1,TRBV25-1,.,CASSETGAGANVLTF,TGTGCCAGCAGTGAAACAGGGGCTGGGGCCAACGTCCTGACTTTC
TRBJ1-1,TRBD1,TRBV19,.,CASSLPGQGAFEAFF,TGTGCCAGTAGCCTTCCGGGACAGGGGGCTTTTGAAGCTTTCTTT
TRBJ1-1,.,TRBV5-1,once,CASSFDGGNTEAFF,TGCGCCAGCAGCTTCGACGGAGGGAACACTGAAGCTTTCTTT
TRBJ2-3,.,TRBV27,.,CASQKESPFGTDTQYF,TGTGCCAGCCAAAAAGAGAGCCCGTTTGGTACAGATACGCAGTATTTT
TRBJ2-1,.,TRBV12-3/TRBV12-4,.,CASSFSYNEQFF,TGTGCCAGCAGTTTCTCTTACAATGAGCAGTTCTTC
TRBJ2-7,.,TRBV6-6,.,CASSRTGNHEQYF,TGTGCCAGCAGCCGCACAGGGAATCACGAGCAGTACTTC
TRBJ1-5,TRBD1,TRBV3-1/TRBV3-2,few,CASSQDLTGGLPQHF,TGTGCCAGCAGCCAAGATTTAACAGGGGGTCTGCCCCAGCATTTT
TRBJ2-1,TRBD1,TRBV24-1,.,CATSGTGSYNEQFF,TGTGCCACCAGCGGGACAGGGAGCTACAATGAGCAGTTCTTC
TRBJ1-2,.,TRBV24-1,.,CATRADRNNYGYTF,TGTGCCACCAGAGCTGACAGGAATAACTATGGCTACACCTTC
TRBJ2-2,.,TRBV7-9,.,CASSFTAYGRNTGELFF,TGTGCCAGCAGCTTCACGGCCTACGGGAGGAACACCGGGGAGCTGTTTTTT
TRBJ2-7,TRBD2,TRBV20-1,.,CSASSPSLAGGNEQYF,TGCAGTGCTAGTTCCCCCTCACTAGCGGGAGGGAACGAGCAGTACTTC
TRBJ1-2,.,TRBV7-9,.,CASSSLIRTANYGYTF,TGTGCCAGCAGCTCGCTCATACGGACAGCTAACTATGGCTACACCTTC
TRBJ1-1,.,TRBV19,.,CASSWGVRTEAFF,TGTGCCAGTAGTTGGGGGGTTCGAACTGAAGCTTTCTTT
TRBJ2-1,.,TRBV5-1,.,CASSLVAVDYNEQFF,TGCGCCAGCAGCTTGGTGGCAGTCGATTACAATGAGCAGTTCTTC
TRBJ1-2,.,TRBV30,.,CAWRGDSFYGYTF,TGTGCCTGGAGAGGCGACAGCTTCTATGGCTACACCTTC
TRBJ1-1,.,TRBV6-5,.,CASRKKQGTEAFF,TGTGCCAGCAGGAAGAAACAGGGTACTGAAGCTTTCTTT
TRBJ1-6,.,TRBV4-2,.,CASSQDPGSSYNSPLHF,TGTGCCAGCAGCCAAGATCCAGGTAGCTCCTATAATTCACCCCTCCACTTT
TRBJ2-5,.,TRBV2,.,CASRASGETQYF,TGTGCCAGCAGAGCCAGCGGGGAGACCCAGTACTTC
TRBJ1-5,.,TRBV30,.,CAWSTREDQPQHF,TGTGCCTGGAGTACCAGGGAGGATCAGCCCCAGCATTTT
TRBJ2-1,TRBD1,TRBV11-3,.,CASRYRGPYNEQFF,TGTGCCAGCAGATACAGGGGACCCTACAATGAGCAGTTCTTC
TRBJ1-5,.,TRBV18,once,CASSPQENQPQHF,TGTGCCAGCTCACCACAAGAGAATCAGCCCCAGCATTTT
TRBJ1-2,TRBD1,TRBV19,.,CASTKTTGQNYGYTF,TGTGCCAGCACCAAAACGACGGGACAGAACTATGGCTACACCTTC
TRBJ2-5,TRBD2,TRBV28,.,CASKRGAWQKETQYF,TGTGCCAGCAAGCGGGGGGCTTGGCAGAAAGAGACCCAGTACTTC
TRBJ1-5,TRBD1,TRBV4-3,.,CASSQDGTGRVQPQHF,TGCGCCAGCAGCCAAGATGGGACAGGGCGCGTGCAGCCCCAGCATTTT
TRBJ2-5,.,TRBV4-1,.,CASSQDWPGTETQYF,TGCGCCAGCAGCCAAGATTGGCCGGGAACGGAGACCCAGTACTTC